Shown below are 8 T cell receptor beta chains from a single sample sequenced in a study of tumor and adjacent non-tumor tissue in lung cancer. Three rounds of nested PCR, following a modified ARM-PCR protocol, produced the TCRbeta library. In TCRdb, the multiplex PCR reads were re-called with MiXCR into one record per CDR3 protein. The data show 60,000 to 100,000 distinct CDR3 sequences, just over 75% seen once. This sample's RNA came from whole unsorted tissue. The normal lung tissue was taken more than 3 cm from the tumor edge. Sequenced sample: distant non-tumor lung tissue. The origin of the receptors is a man between 65 and 85 years old with non-small cell lung cancer.

This clonotype was found a few times. Since a much larger clone is just one base distant, this may be a read error. The chain is built from TRBV6-6 and TRBJ1-4; TRBD1 is a possible D gene (5 bases). Germline assignment: CDR1 MNHNY and CDR2 SVGAGI (reference sequence). The CDR3 loop spans 12 amino acids. In DNA, the CDR3 is TGTGCCAGCATGCAGGGTAATGAAAGACTGTTTTTT. Amino acid sequence: CASMQGNERLFF.

Turning to this clonotype: No conserved phenylalanine or tryptophan ends this CDR3, so it is likely a read error. As DNA, the CDR3 is TGTGCCAGCAGTTACATAGGGCTTACGGACGTCTTTAGCTCCTACAGTGAGCAGTTCTTA. This encodes CASSYIGLTDVFSSYSEQFL. This chain joins TRBV6-6 and TRBJ2-1; D is unresolved. CDR3 length: 20 residues. The V gene's germline CDR1 is MNHNY and CDR2 SVGAGI (reference sequence).

On this clonotype itself: Mismatch with germline at one junction end may stem from a read error. V gene TRBV11-2 combines with J gene TRBJ2-7, with unresolved D. Germline lookup yields CDR1 SGHAT and CDR2 FQNNGV. The length of the CDR3 is 14 residues. The CDR3 sequence: CTSSLVVGTYEQYF. As DNA, the CDR3 is TGTACCAGCAGCTTAGTTGTGGGGACCTACGAGCAGTACTTC.

Only a few counts were recorded for this clonotype. A much larger clone lies one base from this, so it may be a read error. This rearrangement joins TRBV13 to TRBJ2-1; 8 positions agree with TRBD2. Germline V gene lookup returns CDR1 PRHDT and CDR2 FYEKMQ (reference sequence). The CDR3 extends over 14 amino acids. The CDR3, as DNA: TGTGCCAGCAGCGCCCCGGGAGGGGCAAATGCGCAGTTCTTC. Its translation is CASSAPGGANAQFF.

This chain uses TRBV29-1 with TRBJ2-2, with TRBD2 as a possible D gene (5 bases). The germline V and J ends were trimmed by 7 bases and 5 bases, with 17 bases remaining between them. The CDR3 covers 14 residues. Germline values: CDR1 SQVTM, CDR2 ANQGSEA. CDR3 nucleotide sequence: TGCAGCGCATTAGGGTCTAGCTTTACCGGGGAGCTGTTTTTT. It specifies CSALGSSFTGELFF.

V gene TRBV20-1 combines with J gene TRBJ2-1; 12 nucleotides agree with TRBD2. The ends lost 1 base at V and 4 bases at J; junction bases unmatched: 8. CDR1 is DFQATT and CDR2 is SNEGSKA in the germline V gene (reference sequence). This CDR3 has 17 amino acids. The CDR3 region has the DNA TGCAGTGCTAGAGCCCTGGGGACTAGCGGGCTATACAATGAGCAGTTCTTC. Its translation is CSARALGTSGLYNEQFF.

Concerning this clonotype: A junction end diverges from the germline sequence, so it may reflect a read error. The J gene is TRBJ2-1, the V gene TRBV24-1; 9 bases fit TRBD2. Per germline, CDR1 KGHDR and CDR2 SFDVKD. The CDR3 contains 13 residues. For the CDR3, the DNA is TGTGCCACGGAGGCGGGGGGGTACAATGAGCAGTCCTTC. Encoded protein: CATEAGGYNEQSF.

Notes on this clonotype: This may be a read error: a much more frequent sequence differs by one nucleotide. The V call is TRBV29-1, the J call TRBJ2-5; D unresolved. CDR1 and CDR2 from the germline V gene are SQVTM and ANQGSEA. With 6 bases removed from V and 4 bases from J, the gap between germline ends came to 12 bases. There are 12 residues in the CDR3. As DNA, the CDR3 is TGCAGCGTCCCTGACGTACGAGAGACCCAGTACTTC. Its translation: CSVPDVRETQYF.